One and the same sample provided the 31 T cell receptor beta chains below, sequenced in a study of shared clonotypes between healthy human individuals. Measured with immunoSEQ multiplex PCR; TCRdb has only the in-frame clones, and not every one. The sample has fewer than 600,000 clones, around 78% seen once. The sequencing sample was made of PBMCs. Receptor source: a woman aged 40 to 50 in good health. Some clones in this sample may be carry-over from other donors' samples.

The table lists this clone with a few counts. V and J are TRBV7-3 and TRBJ2-5; weak D call: TRBD2 (6 bases). The CDR3 loop spans 15 amino acids. The germline CDR1 and CDR2 sequences are SGHTA and FQGTGA. V was clipped by 2 bases and J by 0 bases, with 10 bases between them. The CDR3 DNA reads as TGTGCCAGCAGCTTATCCGGCGGGAACCAAGAGACCCAGTACTTC. Its translation: CASSLSGGNQETQYF. Combining the CDR3 with reference TRBV7-3 and TRBJ2-5 gives the whole variable domain GAGVSQTPSNKVTEKGKYVELRCDPISGHTALYWYRQSLGQGPEFLIYFQGTGAADDSGLPNDRFFAVRPEGSVSTLKIQRTERGDSAVYLCASSLSGGNQETQYFGPGTRLLVL.

This clone was counted a few times. The chain carries TRBV19 and TRBJ1-5, with D possibly matching TRBD1 (6 bases). The CDR3 spans 16 residues. V gave up 0 bases and J gave up 9 bases, with 18 bases separating them. CDR1 is LNHDA and CDR2 is SQIVND in the germline V gene (reference sequence). The CDR3: CASSIDRGKSHGPQHF. CDR3 bases: TGTGCCAGTAGTATAGATAGGGGGAAGTCCCATGGGCCCCAGCATTTT.

This clone was seen once. J is TRBJ2-7 and V is TRBV29-1; TRBD2 matches 12 bases. CDR3 size: 14 residues. The germline CDR1 and CDR2 sequences are SQVTM and ANQGSEA. With V trimmed by 1 base and J by 5 bases, 3 bases remained unmatched. The CDR3 loop is CSVEGLAGDDEQYF. Here the CDR3 DNA reads TGCAGCGTTGAAGGACTAGCGGGAGACGACGAGCAGTACTTC.

The rearrangement uses TRBV7-6 and TRBJ2-1; TRBD2 matches 7 bases. V lost 1 base, J lost 0 bases, and 0 bases stayed unmatched. CDR3 length: 15 residues. Germline V gene data show CDR1 as SGHVS and CDR2 as FNYEAQ. The CDR3 sequence: CASSLERGSYNEQFF. CDR3 DNA sequence: TGTGCCAGCAGCTTAGAGCGGGGCTCCTACAATGAGCAGTTCTTC.

This chain joins TRBV28 and TRBJ1-2; D perhaps matches TRBD1 (5 bases). Germline V gene data show CDR1 as MDHEN and CDR2 as SYDVKM. The V end lost 2 bases, the J end lost 4 bases, and 11 bases lay between the germline ends. The length of the CDR3 is 14 residues. The CDR3 loop is CASSLPPGTYGYTF. CDR3 nucleotide sequence: TGTGCCAGCAGTTTACCCCCGGGGACCTATGGCTACACCTTC.

The chain links TRBV15 to TRBJ2-7; D unresolved. Trimming pared 0 bases from V and 0 bases from J, leaving 9 bases between. Germline V gene data show CDR1 as LNHNV and CDR2 as YYDKDF (reference sequence). The CDR3 contains 15 residues. The CDR3 DNA sequence: TGTGCCACCAGCAGAGATCTGGCGAGCTCCTACGAGCAGTACTTC. This sequence encodes CATSRDLASSYEQYF.

Worth noting for this clone: Distinct nucleotide sequences in the sample also encode this CDR3. V usage is TRBV5-4 and J usage is TRBJ2-7, with a tentative D call TRBD1 (6 bases). The germline CDR1 and CDR2 sequences are SGHNT and YYREEE (reference sequence). This CDR3 contains 15 residues. V was clipped by 0 bases and J by 3 bases, with 13 bases between them. CDR3 nucleotides: TGTGCCAGCAGCTTGGGAGGCCAGGGGAGCTACGAGCAGTACTTC. Protein: CASSLGGQGSYEQYF. Using reference TRBV5-4 and TRBJ2-7 for the parts outside the CDR3, the full variable domain is ETGVTQSPTHLIKTRGQQVTLRCSSQSGHNTVSWYQQALGQGPQFIFQYYREEENGRGNFPPRFSGLQFPNYSSELNVNALELDDSALYLCASSLGGQGSYEQYFGPGTRLTVT.

The chain recombines TRBV7-9 with TRBJ1-1; 7 nucleotides agree with TRBD1. The CDR3 contains 15 residues. Trimming at V came to 2 bases and at J to 5 bases, leaving 8 bases not matched to a gene. Germline V lookup: CDR1 SEHNR, CDR2 FQNEAQ (reference sequence). The chain's CDR3 is CASSLLRDRGTEAFF. The CDR3 DNA reads TGTGCCAGCAGCTTACTGAGGGACAGAGGGACTGAAGCTTTCTTT.

This chain joins TRBV11-2 and TRBJ1-3; D remains unclear. The CDR3 is 15 residues long. The germline V gene encodes CDR1 SGHAT and CDR2 FQNNGV. V was trimmed by 7 bases and J by 0 bases, leaving 13 bases between them. In nucleotides, the CDR3 is TGTGCCAGCAACCCGGGTCCGATCTCTGGAAACACCATATATTTT. It encodes CASNPGPISGNTIYF.

The chain carries TRBV6-1 and TRBJ2-6; D unresolved. The CDR3 sequence is 17 residues long. V was shortened by 2 bases and J by 2 bases, with 13 bases between the two germline ends. Germline CDR1 MNHNS, CDR2 SASEGT. In nucleotides, the CDR3 is TGTGCCAGCAGTGAATATGTAGGGCTTACTGGGGCCAACGTCCTGACTTTC. It is translated as CASSEYVGLTGANVLTF.

The rearrangement joins TRBV10-2 to TRBJ1-1, with TRBD1 matching over 10 bases. The V gene end was trimmed by 6 bases and the J gene end by 4 bases; junction bases not matched to a gene: 5. The CDR3 is made up of 14 amino acids. Germline V CDR1 and CDR2: WSHSY, SAAADI. CDR3 nucleotides: TGCGCCAGCAGGACCGGGACAGGGGTCACTGAAGCTTTCTTT. It translates to CASRTGTGVTEAFF.

The chain recombines TRBV18 with TRBJ2-2; 14 nucleotides agree with TRBD2. Germline values: CDR1 KGHSH, CDR2 LQKENI. The CDR3 runs 17 residues. V gave up 3 bases and J gave up 7 bases; unmatched junction bases: 7. CDR3 region: CASSPGLAGVGSGELFF. In DNA form, the CDR3 reads TGTGCCAGCTCACCGGGACTAGCGGGAGTCGGGAGCGGGGAGCTGTTTTTT.

The CDR3 reads CASSLASLDTQYF. DNA for the CDR3: TGCGCCAGCAGCTTGGCGTCTTTGGATACGCAGTATTTT. The chain recombines TRBV5-1 with TRBJ2-3; D is undetermined. The germline gives CDR1 SGHRS, CDR2 YFSETQ. The germline V and J ends were trimmed by 0 bases and 6 bases, with 8 bases remaining between them. The CDR3 has 13 amino acids. The full variable domain, rest sourced from reference TRBV5-1 and TRBJ2-3, is KAGVTQTPRYLIKTRGQQVTLSCSPISGHRSVSWYQQTPGQGLQFLFEYFSETQRNKGNFPGRFSGRQFSNSRSEMNVSTLELGDSALYLCASSLASLDTQYFGPGTRLTVL.

The chain combines TRBV7-9 with TRBJ2-3; 7 nucleotides match TRBD2. J gave up 7 bases and V 5 bases, and 18 bases lay outside the gene matches. CDR1 is SEHNR, CDR2 FQNEAQ, per germline (reference sequence). The CDR3 runs 17 residues. The CDR3 nucleotides read TGTGCCAGCAGCCTCGATCTAGCGGCCGATTTGGTATATACGCAGTATTTT. Its translation is CASSLDLAADLVYTQYF.

This clone was observed a handful of times. The V gene is TRBV28, the J gene TRBJ2-7, with 10 bases matching TRBD2. Germline loops: CDR1 MDHEN, CDR2 SYDVKM. The CDR3 runs 11 residues. Trimming at V came to 7 bases and at J to 13 bases, leaving 7 bases not matched to a gene. CDR3 DNA: TGTGCCAGCACCCCTGGGACTAGCGTATACTTC. It yields the protein CASTPGTSVYF.

The J gene is TRBJ2-1, the V gene TRBV7-9; maybe TRBD1 (5 bases). The germline V gene has CDR1 SEHNR and CDR2 FQNEAQ (reference sequence). The CDR3 consists of 15 residues. Trimming stripped 1 base from V and 2 bases from J, with 9 bases between. CDR3 sequence: CASSLGEQAYNEQFF. The CDR3 DNA is TGTGCCAGCAGCTTAGGGGAACAGGCCTACAATGAGCAGTTCTTC.

Only a few counts were recorded for this clone. This chain joins TRBV18 and TRBJ2-7; 10 nucleotides match TRBD1. Germline CDR1 KGHSH, CDR2 LQKENI. This CDR3 has 14 residues. V gave up 2 bases and J gave up 5 bases; unmatched junction bases: 3. The CDR3 here is CASSPTGTGDEQYF. CDR3 in DNA: TGTGCCAGCTCACCAACCGGGACAGGGGACGAGCAGTACTTC.

This chain's CDR3 is CASSRSTPSERELTDTQYF. The CDR3 nucleotides read TGTGCCAGTAGTCGATCTACCCCGAGTGAGCGGGAACTCACAGATACGCAGTATTTT. The rearrangement links TRBV19 to TRBJ2-3; 7 nucleotides agree with TRBD2. After removal of 5 bases from V and 2 bases from J, the junction contained 19 bases not matched to a gene. Germline-derived CDR1 and CDR2 are LNHDA and SQIVND (reference sequence). CDR3 length: 19 amino acids.

V and J are TRBV5-6 and TRBJ2-5; D is unresolved. This CDR3 spans 16 amino acids. Germline assignment: CDR1 SGHDT and CDR2 YYEEEE. Trimming cost V 0 bases and J 3 bases, with 15 bases left between them. CDR3 loop: CASSLVGRPGKETQYF. CDR3 sequence (DNA): TGTGCCAGCAGCTTGGTAGGTCGTCCTGGGAAAGAGACCCAGTACTTC.

The chain links TRBV10-2 to TRBJ2-7, with 9 bases aligning to TRBD2. The CDR3 runs 14 residues. V lost 7 bases and J lost 2; bases outside the gene matches: 6. In germline, CDR1 is WSHSY, CDR2 SAAADI. DNA of the CDR3: TGCGCCAGCACCCCTAGCGGGGTGACCTACGAGCAGTACTTC. Encoded protein: CASTPSGVTYEQYF.

Points on this clone: The sample holds other DNA sequences that translate to the same CDR3. V is TRBV18 and J is TRBJ1-5; the D is unclear. Germline assignment: CDR1 KGHSH and CDR2 LQKENI. The CDR3 runs to 13 residues. V shed 3 bases and J shed 2 bases, with 5 bases lying between them. The CDR3 is CASSPQGNQPQHF. Written as DNA, the CDR3 is TGTGCCAGCTCACCTCAGGGCAATCAGCCCCAGCATTTT.

The rearrangement links TRBV2 to TRBJ2-1, with TRBD1 matching over 8 bases. Trimming removed 5 bases from V and 2 bases from J; junction bases left unmatched: 2. This CDR3 is 14 amino acids long. CDR1 SNHLY and CDR2 FYNNEI come from the germline V gene. This chain's CDR3 is CASSRQGTYNEQFF. As DNA, the CDR3 is TGTGCCAGCAGTCGACAGGGGACCTACAATGAGCAGTTCTTC.

V usage is TRBV5-1 and J usage is TRBJ2-7; D might be TRBD2 (6 bases). The CDR3 covers 13 residues. Germline-derived CDR1 and CDR2 are SGHRS and YFSETQ. V lost 4 bases and J 3 bases, leaving 11 bases between the germline ends. As DNA, the CDR3 is TGCGCCAGCAGCCCCCGGGAGCTCTACGAGCAGTACTTC. It codes for CASSPRELYEQYF.

V usage is TRBV6-4 and J usage is TRBJ2-1; D ambiguous. Germline V gene lookup returns CDR1 MRHNA and CDR2 SNTAGT. The CDR3 covers 16 residues. Trimming left V 7 bases short and J 3 bases short, with 19 bases between. The CDR3 DNA reads TGTGCCAGCACCGACCAAGCTACGGGCGACTACAATGAGCAGTTCTTC. Residues: CASTDQATGDYNEQFF.

The chain uses TRBV6-1 and TRBJ2-7; 13 bases match TRBD2. The length of the CDR3 is 14 residues. Unmatched junction bases numbered 3, after V lost 6 bases and J lost 4 bases. Germline V gene data show CDR1 as MNHNS and CDR2 as SASEGT. This CDR3 is CASRWTSGRYEQYF. In nucleotides, the CDR3 is TGTGCCAGCAGGTGGACTAGCGGGAGATACGAGCAGTACTTC.

Turning to this clone: Additional DNA sequences in this sample encode the identical CDR3. CDR3: CASSDLGAGELFF. The CDR3 DNA reads TGTGCCAGCAGTGATCTCGGTGCCGGGGAGCTGTTTTTT. The chain couples TRBV6-1 to TRBJ2-2; D not resolved. The CDR3 is made up of 13 amino acids. Germline V lookup: CDR1 MNHNS, CDR2 SASEGT. Trimming removed 3 bases at V and 6 bases at J, with 8 bases between.

The chain has TRBV10-3 and TRBJ1-1; D gene unclear. Trimming cost V 2 bases and J 1 base, with 8 bases left between them. Germline values: CDR1 ENHRY, CDR2 SYGVKD. There are 14 residues in the CDR3. The CDR3 coding sequence is TGTGCCATCAGTGAGAACCCACAGAACACTGAAGCTTTCTTT. This gives the protein CAISENPQNTEAFF.

The V call is TRBV29-1, the J call TRBJ1-4; possibly TRBD1 for D (6 bases). This CDR3 is 13 amino acids long. Germline CDR1 is SQVTM and CDR2 is ANQGSEA. Trimming removed 7 bases from V and 1 base from J, with 10 bases in between. CDR3 nucleotides: TGCAGCGCCTCGACAGGAACTAATGAAAAACTGTTTTTT. Translated: CSASTGTNEKLFF.

This chain uses TRBV5-4 with TRBJ2-7, with D uncertain. The germline V gene has CDR1 SGHNT and CDR2 YYREEE (reference sequence). V was shortened by 0 bases and J by 2 bases, with 15 bases between the two germline ends. This CDR3 contains 16 residues. In nucleotides, the CDR3 is TGTGCCAGCAGCTTGGGTACCTCCCGGTCGGCCTACGAGCAGTACTTC. It codes for CASSLGTSRSAYEQYF.

The chain carries TRBV29-1 and TRBJ1-4; D is perhaps TRBD1 (5 bases). CDR3 length: 14 residues. The germline V and J ends were trimmed by 7 bases and 8 bases, with 20 bases remaining between them. Germline V gene sequence: CDR1 SQVTM, CDR2 ANQGSEA. CDR3 nucleotides: TGCAGCGCGACCCGGACCGGGGGTAGGGAAAAACTGTTTTTT. Translation: CSATRTGGREKLFF.

The chain links TRBV10-3 to TRBJ2-7; TRBD2 matches 11 bases. With 3 bases clipped from V and 4 bases from J, the junction kept 2 bases outside the gene matches. This CDR3 is built from 14 residues. The V gene's germline CDR1 is ENHRY and CDR2 SYGVKD. Written as DNA, the CDR3 is TGTGCCATCAGTGATGGGACTAGCGGTTACGAGCAGTACTTC. Residues: CAISDGTSGYEQYF.